This TCR beta chain derives from a study of blood T cell repertoires in COVID-19. Study overall: Sites in the United States, Italy and Spain provided acute and convalescent COVID-19 samples.

V lost 8 bases, J lost 1 base, and 17 bases lay in between. The CDR3 sequence is 15 residues long. Measured with immunoSEQ multiplex PCR; TCRdb has only the in-frame clones, and not every one. The table has approximately 53,000 clones, about 80% seen once. The chain carries TRBV23-1 and TRBJ1-1; D is perhaps TRBD1 (6 bases). TRBV23-1 is recorded as an ORF, its role being uncertain. Sequences were obtained from peripheral blood. This clonotype was sampled from an older woman with acute or convalescent COVID-19. The CDR3, as DNA: TGCGCCAGCTCTCTCCTAAGGGGGGGGAACACTGAAGCTTTCTTT. It specifies CASSLLRGGNTEAFF.